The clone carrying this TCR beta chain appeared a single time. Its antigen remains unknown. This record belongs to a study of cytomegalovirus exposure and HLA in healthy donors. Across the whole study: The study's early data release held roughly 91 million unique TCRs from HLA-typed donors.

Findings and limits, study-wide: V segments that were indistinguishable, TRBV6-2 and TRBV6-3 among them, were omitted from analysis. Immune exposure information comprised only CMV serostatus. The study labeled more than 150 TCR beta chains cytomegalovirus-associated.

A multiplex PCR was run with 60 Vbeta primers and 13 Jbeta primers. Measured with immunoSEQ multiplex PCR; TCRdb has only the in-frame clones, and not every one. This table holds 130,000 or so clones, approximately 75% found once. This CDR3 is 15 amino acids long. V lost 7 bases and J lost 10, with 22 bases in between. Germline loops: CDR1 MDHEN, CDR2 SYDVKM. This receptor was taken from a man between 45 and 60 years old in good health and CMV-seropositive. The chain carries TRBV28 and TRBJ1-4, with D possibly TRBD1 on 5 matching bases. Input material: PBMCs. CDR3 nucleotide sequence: TGTGCCAGCATCACAGGACGGCCCTCGTATGCAAAACTGTTTTTT. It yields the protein CASITGRPSYAKLFF.